Presented here are 20 T cell receptor beta chains from one specimen sequenced in a study of circulating and synovial CD4+ cells in juvenile arthritis. Here immunoSEQ multiplex PCR was the method, and the copy in TCRdb shows in-frame clones only, minus some. The repertoire holds 15,000 to 20,000 clones, with around 90% as singletons. Sequences were obtained from CD4+ T cells from blood. These receptors all come from a human donor with juvenile idiopathic arthritis.

The chain uses TRBV4-1 and TRBJ1-2; D is perhaps TRBD1 (6 bases). V was trimmed by 3 bases and J by 7 bases, leaving 24 bases between them. The germline V gene encodes CDR1 MGHRA and CDR2 YSYEKL. This CDR3 has 17 amino acids. CDR3 loop: CASSHPNHREGGSGYTF. CDR3 nucleotide sequence: TGCGCCAGCAGCCACCCCAACCATCGGGAGGGGGGATCTGGCTACACCTTC.

In the case of this clone: Other nucleotide sequences in the sample specify the same CDR3. This sequence joins TRBV25-1 and TRBJ1-6; perhaps TRBD1 as D (6 bases). V was clipped by 1 base and J by 13 bases, with 23 bases between them. There are 17 residues in the CDR3. CDR1 is MGHDK, CDR2 SYGVNS, per germline. The DNA for the CDR3 is TGTGCCAGCAGTGAATCGGAGCGGGGGCTCCCTTCATCCCCCCTCCACTTT. Translating it yields CASSESERGLPSSPLHF.

The J gene is TRBJ2-1, the V gene TRBV10-3, with TRBD1 identical over 11 bases. The CDR3 loop spans 15 amino acids. Trimming at V came to 6 bases and at J to 3 bases, leaving 4 bases not matched to a gene. The germline gives CDR1 ENHRY, CDR2 SYGVKD. The CDR3 loop reads CAIRTGTGGYNEQFF. As DNA, the CDR3 is TGTGCCATCAGGACCGGGACAGGGGGCTACAATGAGCAGTTCTTC.

As for this clone: The junction differs from germline at one of its ends, possibly a read error. This sample includes further DNA sequences coding for the same CDR3. The genes are TRBV14 and TRBJ1-6, with D perhaps matching TRBD1 (6 bases). The germline V gene encodes CDR1 SGHDN and CDR2 FVKESK. This CDR3 is 19 amino acids long. The CDR3 DNA reads TGTGCCAGCAGCCAAGAAGGACAGCCTTATAGCTCCTATAATTCCCCCCTCCACTTT. Residues: CASSQEGQPYSSYNSPLHF.

V usage is TRBV5-6 and J usage is TRBJ1-3; 8 nucleotides align to TRBD1. CDR1 is SGHDT and CDR2 is YYEEEE in the germline V gene. V gave up 0 bases and J gave up 8 bases; unmatched junction bases: 1. The CDR3 runs 13 residues. CDR3 nucleotides: TGTGCCAGCAGCTTGGTGGGACAGGACACCATATATTTT. Protein sequence: CASSLVGQDTIYF.

This chain connects TRBV18 to TRBJ2-7; 10 nucleotides line up with TRBD2. The CDR3 totals 16 residues. The germline V gene has CDR1 KGHSH and CDR2 LQKENI. Losses at the gene ends were 3 bases for V and 0 bases for J; bases not matched to a gene: 5. Written as DNA, the CDR3 is TGTGCCAGCTCACCCGGACTAGCGGAGGGCTCCTACGAGCAGTACTTC. Encoded protein: CASSPGLAEGSYEQYF.

This chain uses TRBV18 with TRBJ2-2; 7 bases are shared with TRBD2. The CDR3 is made up of 20 amino acids. The V gene's germline CDR1 is KGHSH and CDR2 LQKENI. J gave up 3 bases and V 0 bases, and 16 bases lay outside the gene matches. CDR3 sequence (DNA): TGTGCCAGCTCACCACCGGCGGGAGAGCGAATCAGAGGGGACACCGGGGAGCTGTTTTTT. It encodes CASSPPAGERIRGDTGELFF.

CDR3 protein: CASSLEGDGLNEQFF. The DNA of the CDR3 is TGCGCCAGCAGCTTGGAGGGAGACGGGTTGAATGAGCAGTTCTTC. J is TRBJ2-1 and V is TRBV5-1, with D maybe TRBD2 (5 bases). From germline, CDR1 is SGHRS and CDR2 YFSETQ. V was pared by 0 bases and J by 7 bases, with 14 bases between. The CDR3 covers 15 residues. The whole variable domain, filled in from reference TRBV5-1 and TRBJ2-1, reads KAGVTQTPRYLIKTRGQQVTLSCSPISGHRSVSWYQQTPGQGLQFLFEYFSETQRNKGNFPGRFSGRQFSNSRSEMNVSTLELGDSALYLCASSLEGDGLNEQFFGPGTRLTVL.

The chain joins TRBV7-9 to TRBJ1-5, with TRBD1 identical over 11 bases. The CDR3 loop spans 15 amino acids. Trimming removed 4 bases from V and 7 bases from J; junction bases left unmatched: 6. Germline CDR1 reads SEHNR; CDR2 reads FQNEAQ (reference sequence). The CDR3 DNA reads TGTGCCAGCAGCTACGGGACAGGGGGAGGCCAGCCCCAGCATTTT. It encodes CASSYGTGGGQPQHF. Based on the CDR3 plus reference TRBV7-9 and TRBJ1-5, the full variable domain is DTGVSQNPRHKITKRGQNVTFRCDPISEHNRLYWYRQTLGQGPEFLTYFQNEAQLEKSRLLSDRFSAERPKGSFSTLEIQRTEQGDSAMYLCASSYGTGGGQPQHFGDGTRLSIL.

The chain couples TRBV27 to TRBJ2-1; D possibly corresponds to TRBD2 (7 bases). Germline CDR1 reads MNHEY; CDR2 reads SMNVEV (reference sequence). The CDR3 has 16 residues. V was clipped by 2 bases and J by 3 bases, with 14 bases between them. The CDR3 DNA reads TGTGCCAGCAGTTTAAAAGGGGGGGGAAACTACAATGAGCAGTTCTTC. Protein product: CASSLKGGGNYNEQFF.

The rearrangement links TRBV5-1 to TRBJ1-4; D uncertain. Germline V CDR1 and CDR2: SGHRS, YFSETQ. This CDR3 spans 18 amino acids. The V end lost 7 bases, the J end lost 2 bases, and 24 bases lay between the germline ends. This CDR3 reads CASLRDVFVDVTNEKLFF. CDR3 DNA: TGCGCCAGCTTACGGGATGTGTTTGTGGATGTGACTAATGAAAAACTGTTTTTT.

The J gene is TRBJ1-1, the V gene TRBV11-1, with 8 bases that match TRBD1. The CDR3 consists of 14 residues. With 5 bases clipped from V and 3 bases from J, the junction kept 5 bases outside the gene matches. Germline values: CDR1 SGHAT, CDR2 FQDESV (reference sequence). The CDR3 DNA is TGTGCCAGCAGCCCCGACAGGGGCGACACTGAAGCTTTCTTT. This gives the protein CASSPDRGDTEAFF. The full variable domain, its missing parts supplied by reference TRBV11-1 and TRBJ1-1, is EAEVAQSPRYKITEKSQAVAFWCDPISGHATLYWYRQILGQGPELLVQFQDESVVDDSQLPKDRFSAERLKGVDSTLKIQPAELGDSAMYLCASSPDRGDTEAFFGQGTRLTVV.

V usage is TRBV1 and J usage is TRBJ2-3; the table's D call of TRBD2 was not tested on the DNA. TRBV1 is a known pseudogene. CDR3 length: 19 amino acids. CDR3 residues: CTSSQDRGYLVFITDTQYF. The CDR3 nucleotides read TGCACCAGCAGCCAAGATCGCGGATACCTAGTTTTCATCACAGATACGCAGTATTTT.

This clone was counted once. The chain recombines TRBV2 with TRBJ2-6, with D unresolved. V lost 5 bases to trimming and J lost 0 bases, with 8 bases between them. The CDR3 is 15 residues long. Per the germline V gene, CDR1 is SNHLY and CDR2 is FYNNEI. Here the CDR3 reads CASSRLGSGANVLTF. The DNA for the CDR3 is TGTGCCAGCAGTAGACTTGGCTCTGGGGCCAACGTCCTGACTTTC. The whole variable domain, filled in from reference TRBV2 and TRBJ2-6, reads EPEVTQTPSHQVTQMGQEVILRCVPISNHLYFYWYRQILGQKVEFLVSFYNNEISEKSEIFDDQFSVERPDGSNFTLKIRSTKLEDSAMYFCASSRLGSGANVLTFGAGSRLTVL.

The chain couples TRBV9 to TRBJ2-1; TRBD1 aligns across 9 bases. Germline CDR1 reads SGDLS; CDR2 reads YYNGEE. CDR3 length equals 15 residues. The junction had 3 bases not matched to a gene; V was cut back by 1 base and J by 4 bases. The CDR3 nucleotides read TGTGCCAGCAGCGTAAGGACAGGGGATTACAATGAGCAGTTCTTC. Translating it yields CASSVRTGDYNEQFF.

V and J are TRBV12-5 and TRBJ1-2; TRBD1 matches at 7 bases. Germline V gene lookup returns CDR1 LGHNT and CDR2 FRNRAP. Losses at the gene ends were 1 base for V and 4 bases for J; bases not matched to a gene: 0. CDR3 length: 13 amino acids. CDR3 protein: CASGLDRGYGYTF. In DNA, the CDR3 is TGTGCTAGTGGTTTGGACAGGGGCTATGGCTACACCTTC.

This rearrangement joins TRBV7-9 to TRBJ2-7, with 11 positions matching TRBD2. The germline V gene has CDR1 SEHNR and CDR2 FQNEAQ (reference sequence). The V gene end was trimmed by 5 bases and the J gene end by 2 bases; junction bases not matched to a gene: 2. CDR3 size: 14 residues. The CDR3 protein is CASSASGGTYEQYF. CDR3 nucleotides: TGTGCCAGCAGCGCTAGCGGGGGGACCTACGAGCAGTACTTC.

This clone was picked up one time. V usage is TRBV9 and J usage is TRBJ2-5, with 16 bases aligning to TRBD2. The CDR3 has 16 residues. V shed 3 bases, J shed 3 bases, and the junction held 2 bases outside the gene matches. The V gene's germline CDR1 is SGDLS and CDR2 YYNGEE. CDR3 amino acids: CASSAGLAGGEETQYF. The CDR3 nucleotides are TGTGCCAGCAGCGCGGGACTAGCGGGGGGGGAAGAGACCCAGTACTTC.

The chain carries TRBV10-3 and TRBJ2-7; 8 bases line up with TRBD1. V lost 6 bases and J lost 5; bases outside the gene matches: 3. CDR1 and CDR2 from the germline V gene are ENHRY and SYGVKD. This CDR3 is built from 12 residues. The CDR3 protein is CAIRETGDEQYF. CDR3 DNA: TGTGCCATCAGGGAGACAGGGGACGAGCAGTACTTC.

The chain links TRBV21-1 to TRBJ2-3; the table's D call, TRBD2, was not checked against the DNA. TRBV21-1 is a documented pseudogene. CDR3 length equals 17 residues. CDR3 amino acids: CASSKGPSGGRTDTQYF. In DNA, the CDR3 is TGTGCCAGCAGCAAAGGGCCTAGCGGGGGGCGCACAGATACGCAGTATTTT.